These 21 T cell receptor beta chains originate from one sample sequenced in a study of cytomegalovirus exposure and HLA in healthy donors. Assay used: immunoSEQ multiplex PCR; TCRdb lists only in-frame clones, some missing. The sample lists roughly 300,000 clones, 75% to 90% occurring once. Source material: PBMCs. The receptors originated from a woman under 40 in good health and CMV-seropositive.

The chain links TRBV7-3 to TRBJ2-1; 14 bases map to TRBD2. Germline V gene lookup returns CDR1 SGHTA and CDR2 FQGTGA. This CDR3 has 18 residues. Losses at the gene ends were 0 bases for V and 9 bases for J; bases not matched to a gene: 10. The CDR3 sequence: CASSLTLTSGRALGEQFF. In DNA, the CDR3 is TGTGCCAGCAGCTTAACCCTGACTAGCGGGAGGGCCTTGGGTGAGCAGTTCTTC.

J is TRBJ1-5 and V is TRBV7-8, with 8 bases identical to TRBD1. The J segment lost 5 bases and the V segment lost 7 bases, leaving 4 bases of the junction unmatched. Germline V gene data show CDR1 as SGHVS and CDR2 as FQNEAQ. CDR3 length: 13 amino acids. The CDR3 DNA sequence: TGTGCCAGCAAACAGGGGGAGGATCAGCCCCAGCATTTT. This sequence encodes CASKQGEDQPQHF.

This chain joins TRBV30 and TRBJ2-7; no reliable D call. Trimming took off 5 bases at V and 2 bases at J, with 10 bases between the two ends. CDR3 length: 12 amino acids. From germline, CDR1 is GTSNPN and CDR2 SVGIG (reference sequence). Here the CDR3 reads CAWGSGPYEQYF. The CDR3 DNA follows: TGTGCCTGGGGCTCCGGGCCCTACGAGCAGTACTTC.

The chain links TRBV2 to TRBJ2-7; 12 nucleotides match TRBD2. The CDR3 contains 15 residues. CDR1 is SNHLY, CDR2 FYNNEI, per germline. V dropped 6 bases and J dropped 6; count of bases not matched to a gene: 9. The CDR3 here is CASSPLAGGQGEQYF. In DNA, the CDR3 is TGTGCCAGCAGCCCCCTAGCGGGGGGGCAGGGCGAGCAGTACTTC.

The chain carries TRBV7-9 and TRBJ2-4, with 10 bases matching TRBD1. V lost 5 bases to trimming and J lost 0 bases; unmatched junction nucleotides: 4. Germline V gene sequence: CDR1 SEHNR, CDR2 FQNEAQ (reference sequence). This CDR3 contains 16 residues. CDR3 sequence reads: CASSTTGGAAKNIQYF. The CDR3 region has the DNA TGTGCCAGCAGCACGACAGGGGGCGCAGCCAAAAACATTCAGTACTTC.

The chain is built from TRBV19 and TRBJ1-2; D is ambiguous. V lost 5 bases and J 3 bases, leaving 10 bases between the germline ends. The germline CDR1 and CDR2 sequences are LNHDA and SQIVND (reference sequence). The CDR3 is 13 residues long. CDR3 nucleotides: TGTGCCAGTAGTTGGAGGACGGACTATGGCTACACCTTC. Translation: CASSWRTDYGYTF.

This rearrangement joins TRBV7-8 to TRBJ2-7, with D possibly TRBD2 on 6 matching bases. Germline-derived CDR1 and CDR2 are SGHVS and FQNEAQ. Trimming stripped 5 bases from V and 4 bases from J, with 18 bases between. The CDR3 is 15 residues long. CDR3 bases: TGTGCCAGCAGCACCGCCGGGAGCACGTGGTACGAGCAGTACTTC. Its protein product is CASSTAGSTWYEQYF.

There are a few counts of this clone. The chain couples TRBV11-2 to TRBJ2-7; no clear D. The CDR3 contains 15 residues. The germline CDR1 and CDR2 sequences are SGHAT and FQNNGV. V was clipped by 0 bases and J by 0 bases, with 9 bases between them. The DNA for the CDR3 is TGTGCCAGCAGCTTAGATCCCAGGAGCTCCTACGAGCAGTACTTC. Amino acid sequence: CASSLDPRSSYEQYF.

CDR3 sequence (DNA): TGTGCCTGGATTGGCTCTGGGGCCAACGTCCTGACTTTC. Protein: CAWIGSGANVLTF. The rearrangement uses TRBV30 and TRBJ2-6; D not certain. The germline V and J ends were trimmed by 4 bases and 0 bases, with 4 bases remaining between them. CDR3 size: 13 residues. Germline CDR1 and CDR2: GTSNPN and SVGIG (reference sequence).

The chain combines TRBV6-5 with TRBJ2-2; D remains ambiguous. Trimming removed 11 bases at V and 9 bases at J, with 16 bases between. In germline, CDR1 is MNHEY, CDR2 SVGAGI. This CDR3 has 12 residues. The CDR3 DNA reads as TGTGCCGTCCGATCCAGGTACCGGGAGCTGTTTTTT. Its protein product is CAVRSRYRELFF.

This clone was detected a few times. The genes are TRBV27 and TRBJ1-6, with D unclear. Trimming took 6 bases from V and 3 from J, leaving 12 bases between them. CDR1 is MNHEY, CDR2 SMNVEV, per germline (reference sequence). This CDR3 is built from 15 residues. CDR3 nucleotides: TGTGCCAGCAGCCCCGACGGATTCTATAATTCACCCCTCCACTTT. This codes for CASSPDGFYNSPLHF.

This clone was seen a single time. A junction end diverges from the germline sequence, so it may reflect a read error. J is TRBJ2-3 and V is TRBV6-1, with 8 bases lining up with TRBD1. CDR3 length: 14 residues. Germline V gene data show CDR1 as MNHNS and CDR2 as SASEGT. DNA for the CDR3: TGTGCCGGCAGGGGGCGAGGAACGACAGATACGCAGTATTTT. Translating gives CAGRGRGTTDTQYF.

The chain links TRBV6-6 to TRBJ2-7; D gene uncertain. The germline CDR1 and CDR2 sequences are MNHNY and SVGAGI (reference sequence). Trimming took 5 bases from V and 1 from J, leaving 6 bases between them. This CDR3 is 12 amino acids long. The CDR3 loop is CASSEESYEQYF. CDR3 nucleotide sequence: TGTGCCAGCAGTGAGGAATCCTACGAGCAGTACTTC.

A remark on this clone: Additional DNA sequences in this sample encode the identical CDR3. The gene calls are TRBV20-1 and TRBJ2-7, with D unclear. The V end was cut by 3 bases, the J end by 3 bases, with 6 bases between. Per the germline V gene, CDR1 is DFQATT and CDR2 is SNEGSKA (reference sequence). The CDR3 length is 11 residues. DNA of the CDR3: TGCAGTGCTAGGGTTGACTACGAGCAGTACTTC. As protein: CSARVDYEQYF.

This clone was recorded a few times. This sequence joins TRBV4-1 and TRBJ2-7; no firm D call. Trimming shortened V by 1 base and J by 0 bases, and 10 bases separated the two germline ends. This CDR3 comprises 15 residues. Germline V gene lookup returns CDR1 MGHRA and CDR2 YSYEKL. The CDR3 reads CASSQGEHFSYEQYF. In DNA form, the CDR3 reads TGCGCCAGCAGCCAAGGGGAACATTTCTCCTACGAGCAGTACTTC.

This chain connects TRBV6-5 to TRBJ2-5, with 10 bases lining up with TRBD1. After removal of 2 bases from V and 5 bases from J, the junction contained 2 bases not matched to a gene. This CDR3 has 14 amino acids. Germline lookup yields CDR1 MNHEY and CDR2 SVGAGI. CDR3 coding DNA: TGTGCCAGCAGTTACGGGGACAGGGGTGAGACCCAGTACTTC. Residues: CASSYGDRGETQYF.

The chain couples TRBV5-1 to TRBJ2-1, with 11 bases aligning to TRBD2. CDR1 is SGHRS, CDR2 YFSETQ, per germline. V gave up 0 bases and J gave up 8 bases; unmatched junction bases: 10. This CDR3 spans 17 amino acids. CDR3: CASSLVPGLAAGDEQFF. CDR3 nucleotide sequence: TGCGCCAGCAGCTTGGTCCCGGGACTAGCGGCCGGCGATGAGCAGTTCTTC. The whole variable domain, remainder taken from reference TRBV5-1 and TRBJ2-1, is KAGVTQTPRYLIKTRGQQVTLSCSPISGHRSVSWYQQTPGQGLQFLFEYFSETQRNKGNFPGRFSGRQFSNSRSEMNVSTLELGDSALYLCASSLVPGLAAGDEQFFGPGTRLTVL.

This chain joins TRBV6-5 and TRBJ2-1; 7 nucleotides match TRBD2. Germline CDR1 is MNHEY and CDR2 is SVGAGI. This CDR3 region has 15 residues. Trimming took 5 bases from V and 6 from J; bases not matched to a gene: 10. CDR3 region: CASSPRDYPGNEQFF. The CDR3 DNA sequence: TGTGCCAGCAGTCCCCGGGACTATCCAGGCAATGAGCAGTTCTTC.

The chain uses TRBV28 and TRBJ2-7; 8 positions match TRBD2. This CDR3 contains 16 residues. Per the germline V gene, CDR1 is MDHEN and CDR2 is SYDVKM. The ends lost 6 bases at V and 3 bases at J; junction bases unmatched: 13. The CDR3 DNA sequence: TGTGCCAGCAGGGGCTCCCCCCCCAGCGGGGGCTACGAGCAGTACTTC. Translating it yields CASRGSPPSGGYEQYF. The full variable domain, in which reference TRBV28 and TRBJ2-7 provide the parts outside the CDR3, is DVKVTQSSRYLVKRTGEKVFLECVQDMDHENMFWYRQDPGLGLRLIYFSYDVKMKEKGDIPEGYSVSREKKERFSLILESASTNQTSMYLCASRGSPPSGGYEQYFGPGTRLTVT.

V is TRBV27 and J is TRBJ2-7, with 8 bases lining up with TRBD1. CDR3 size: 15 residues. V lost 6 bases to trimming and J lost 6 bases; unmatched junction nucleotides: 13. Germline V CDR1 and CDR2: MNHEY, SMNVEV (reference sequence). The CDR3 spells CASRPDRVSTSEQYF. CDR3 sequence (DNA): TGTGCCAGCAGGCCGGACAGGGTATCAACCTCCGAGCAGTACTTC.

This chain joins TRBV7-9 and TRBJ1-1; no firm D call. The CDR3 is 16 residues long. CDR1 and CDR2 from the germline V gene are SEHNR and FQNEAQ (reference sequence). V lost 3 bases to trimming and J lost 4 bases, with 18 bases between them. CDR3 sequence: CASSFPRERAGTEAFF. In nucleotides, the CDR3 is TGTGCCAGCAGCTTTCCCCGAGAGAGGGCGGGCACTGAAGCTTTCTTT.